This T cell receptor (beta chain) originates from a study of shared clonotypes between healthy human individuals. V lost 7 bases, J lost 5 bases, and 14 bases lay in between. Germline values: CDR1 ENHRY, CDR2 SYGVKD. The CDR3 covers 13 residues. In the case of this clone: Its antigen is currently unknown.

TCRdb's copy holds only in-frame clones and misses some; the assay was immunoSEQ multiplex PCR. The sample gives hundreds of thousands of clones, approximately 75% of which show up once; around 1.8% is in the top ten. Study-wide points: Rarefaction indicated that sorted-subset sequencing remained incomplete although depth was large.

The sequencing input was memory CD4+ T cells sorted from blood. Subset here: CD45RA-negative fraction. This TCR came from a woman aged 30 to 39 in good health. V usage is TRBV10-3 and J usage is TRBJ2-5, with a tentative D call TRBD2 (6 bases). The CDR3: CAINQDYLETQYF. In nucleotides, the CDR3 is TGTGCCATCAACCAGGACTACCTGGAGACCCAGTACTTC.